This T cell receptor beta chain was sequenced in a study of blood T cell repertoires in COVID-19. As for the study in general: The United States, Italy and Spain were the sources of the acute and convalescent COVID-19 samples. The analysed material was cDNA or gDNA that came from T cells, B-cell-depleted T cells, or PBMCs.

In the authors' workflow: Scientists estimated how many nucleated cells there were by amplifying reference gene primers. Assay: immunoSEQ multiplex PCR; the TCRdb copy retains only in-frame clones and omits some. Clone size and V and J calls were adopted from that table, with D and trimming inferred from the DNA. The table has around 40,000 clones, around 82% seen once. Germline values: CDR1 LGHNA, CDR2 YNFKEQ. The CDR3 contains 12 residues. Between the trimmed V and J ends, which lost 4 bases and 2 bases, there was a span of 5 bases. V is TRBV4-2 and J is TRBJ1-2; D unresolved. The sample was peripheral blood. This receptor was obtained from a woman older than 75 with active or convalescent COVID-19. CDR3 nucleotide sequence: TGTGCCAGCAGCCTACAGAACTATGGCTACACCTTC. Its protein is CASSLQNYGYTF.